The clone carrying this T cell receptor beta chain was found a few times. The data are from a study of identical twins. TCRdb itself ran the 5' RACE reads through MiXCR, one entry per CDR3 protein. This table holds over 550,000 distinct CDR3 sequences, around 7.4% found once. The germline V gene encodes CDR1 LGHDT and CDR2 YNNKEL (reference sequence). V lost 0 bases and J lost 4, with 10 bases in between. The CDR3 loop spans 15 amino acids. These data were also reused for a study on yellow fever vaccine responses in identical twins. From that paper: Reportedly, twins showed a vaccine T cell response that looked partly convergent and partly personalized.

This rearrangement joins TRBV3-1 to TRBJ1-5, with D possibly matching TRBD1 (5 bases). The sample taken for sequencing was PBMCs. The receptor comes from a young woman in good health. This CDR3 reads CASSQEAGKNQPQHF. In DNA, the CDR3 is TGTGCCAGCAGCCAAGAGGCAGGGAAGAATCAGCCCCAGCATTTT.